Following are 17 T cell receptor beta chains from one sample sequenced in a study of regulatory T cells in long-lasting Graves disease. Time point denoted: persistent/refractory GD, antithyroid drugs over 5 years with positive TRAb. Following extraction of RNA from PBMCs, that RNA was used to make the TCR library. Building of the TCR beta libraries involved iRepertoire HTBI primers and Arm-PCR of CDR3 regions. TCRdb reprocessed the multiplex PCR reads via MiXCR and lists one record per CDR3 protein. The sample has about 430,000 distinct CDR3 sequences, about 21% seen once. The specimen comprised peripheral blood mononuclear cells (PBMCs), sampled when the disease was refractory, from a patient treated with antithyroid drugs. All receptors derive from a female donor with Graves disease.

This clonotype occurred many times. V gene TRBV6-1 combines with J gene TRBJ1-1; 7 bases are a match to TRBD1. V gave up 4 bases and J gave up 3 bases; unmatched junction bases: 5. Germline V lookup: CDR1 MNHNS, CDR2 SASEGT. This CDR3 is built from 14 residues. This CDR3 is CASSGAGTDTEAFF. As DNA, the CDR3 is TGTGCCAGCAGTGGAGCTGGGACAGACACTGAAGCTTTCTTT.

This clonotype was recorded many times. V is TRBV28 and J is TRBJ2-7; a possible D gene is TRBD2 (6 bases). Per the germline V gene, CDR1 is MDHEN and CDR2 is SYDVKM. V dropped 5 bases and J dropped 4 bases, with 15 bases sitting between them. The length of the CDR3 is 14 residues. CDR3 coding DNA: TGTGCCAGCAGTCAAGGGACGGGAGAATACGAGCAGTACTTC. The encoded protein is CASSQGTGEYEQYF. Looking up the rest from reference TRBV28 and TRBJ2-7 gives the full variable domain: DVKVTQSSRYLVKRTGEKVFLECVQDMDHENMFWYRQDPGLGLRLIYFSYDVKMKEKGDIPEGYSVSREKKERFSLILESASTNQTSMYLCASSQGTGEYEQYFGPGTRLTVT.

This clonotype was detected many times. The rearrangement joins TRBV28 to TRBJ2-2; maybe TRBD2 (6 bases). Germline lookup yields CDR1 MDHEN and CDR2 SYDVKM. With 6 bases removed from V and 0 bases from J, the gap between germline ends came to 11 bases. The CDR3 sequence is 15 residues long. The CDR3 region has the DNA TGTGCCAGCAGCCTGGGACTCCCGAACACCGGGGAGCTGTTTTTT. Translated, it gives CASSLGLPNTGELFF.

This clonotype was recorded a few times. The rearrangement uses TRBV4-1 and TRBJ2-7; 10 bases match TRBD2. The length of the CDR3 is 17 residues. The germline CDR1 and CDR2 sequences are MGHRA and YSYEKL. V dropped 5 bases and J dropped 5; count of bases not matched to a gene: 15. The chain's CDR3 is CASSRVPRASGSHEQYF. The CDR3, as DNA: TGCGCCAGCAGCAGAGTCCCAAGGGCTAGCGGGAGCCACGAGCAGTACTTC.

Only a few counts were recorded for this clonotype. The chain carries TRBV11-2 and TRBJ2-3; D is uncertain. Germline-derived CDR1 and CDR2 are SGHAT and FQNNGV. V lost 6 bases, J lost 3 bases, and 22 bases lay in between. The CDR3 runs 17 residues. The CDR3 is CASSEALPTTSTDTQYF. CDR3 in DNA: TGTGCCAGCAGTGAAGCGCTTCCGACAACTTCGACAGATACGCAGTATTTT.

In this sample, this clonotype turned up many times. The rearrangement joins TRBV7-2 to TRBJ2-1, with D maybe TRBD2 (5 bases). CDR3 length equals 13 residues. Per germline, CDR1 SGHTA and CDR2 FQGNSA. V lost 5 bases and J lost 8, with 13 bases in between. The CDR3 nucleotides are TGTGCCAGCAGCCTCCGACTAATCTATGAGCAGTTCTTC. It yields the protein CASSLRLIYEQFF.

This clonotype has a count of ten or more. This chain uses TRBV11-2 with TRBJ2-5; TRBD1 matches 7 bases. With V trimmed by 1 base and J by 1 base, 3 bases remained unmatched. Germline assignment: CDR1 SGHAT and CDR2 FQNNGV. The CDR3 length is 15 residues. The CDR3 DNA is TGTGCCAGCAGCTTAGGGGGGACAGTCCAAGAGACCCAGTACTTC. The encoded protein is CASSLGGTVQETQYF.

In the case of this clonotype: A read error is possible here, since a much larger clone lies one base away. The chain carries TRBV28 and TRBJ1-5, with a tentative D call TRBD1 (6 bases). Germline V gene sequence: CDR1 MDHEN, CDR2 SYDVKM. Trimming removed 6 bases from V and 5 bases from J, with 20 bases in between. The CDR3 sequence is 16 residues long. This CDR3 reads CASSQGGGSGYQPQHF. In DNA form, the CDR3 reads TGTGCCAGCAGCCAGGGTGGGGGCAGCGGATATCAGCCCCAGCATTTT. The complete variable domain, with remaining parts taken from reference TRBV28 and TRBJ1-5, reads DVKVTQSSRYLVKRTGEKVFLECVQDMDHENMFWYRQDPGLGLRLIYFSYDVKMKEKGDIPEGYSVSREKKERFSLILESASTNQTSMYLCASSQGGGSGYQPQHFGDGTRLSIL.

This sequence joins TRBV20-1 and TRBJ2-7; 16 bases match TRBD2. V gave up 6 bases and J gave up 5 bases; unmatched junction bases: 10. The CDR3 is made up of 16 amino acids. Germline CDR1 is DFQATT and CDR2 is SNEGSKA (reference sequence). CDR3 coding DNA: TGCAGTGCGAGGGGACTAGCGGGAGGGCCAGGAAACGAGCAGTACTTC. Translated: CSARGLAGGPGNEQYF.

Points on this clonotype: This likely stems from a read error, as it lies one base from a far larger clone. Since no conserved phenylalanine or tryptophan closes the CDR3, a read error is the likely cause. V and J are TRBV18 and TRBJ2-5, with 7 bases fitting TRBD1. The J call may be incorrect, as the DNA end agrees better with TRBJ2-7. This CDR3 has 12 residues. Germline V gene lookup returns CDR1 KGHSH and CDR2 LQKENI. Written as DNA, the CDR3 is TGTGCCAGCTCACCGACAGGGACCGAGCAGTACCTC. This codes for CASSPTGTEQYL.

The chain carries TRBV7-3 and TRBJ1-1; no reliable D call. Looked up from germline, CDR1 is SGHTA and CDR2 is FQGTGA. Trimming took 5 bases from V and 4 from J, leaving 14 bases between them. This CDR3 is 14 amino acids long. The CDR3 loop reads CASSPLRSSTEAFF. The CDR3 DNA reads TGTGCCAGCAGCCCACTCCGGAGCAGCACTGAAGCTTTCTTT.

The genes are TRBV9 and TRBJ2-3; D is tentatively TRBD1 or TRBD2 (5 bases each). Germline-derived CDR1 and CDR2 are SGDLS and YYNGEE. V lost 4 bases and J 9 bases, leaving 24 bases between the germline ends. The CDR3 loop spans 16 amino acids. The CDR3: CASSMLRDVGPGTQYF. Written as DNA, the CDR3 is TGTGCCAGCAGCATGCTCCGGGACGTAGGCCCTGGGACGCAGTATTTT.

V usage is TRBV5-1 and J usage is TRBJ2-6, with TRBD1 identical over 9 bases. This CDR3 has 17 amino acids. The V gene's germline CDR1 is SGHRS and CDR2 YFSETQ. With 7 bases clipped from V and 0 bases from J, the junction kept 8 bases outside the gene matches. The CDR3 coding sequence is TGCGCCAGCCGGACCGGGACAGGGTTCTCTGGGGCCAACGTCCTGACTTTC. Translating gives CASRTGTGFSGANVLTF.

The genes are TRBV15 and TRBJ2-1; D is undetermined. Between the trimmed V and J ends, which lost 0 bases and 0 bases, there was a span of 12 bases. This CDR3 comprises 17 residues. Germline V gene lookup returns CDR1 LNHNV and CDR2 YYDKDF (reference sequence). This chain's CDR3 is CATSRESGLSSYNEQFF. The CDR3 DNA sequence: TGTGCCACCAGCAGAGAAAGTGGGTTAAGCTCCTACAATGAGCAGTTCTTC.

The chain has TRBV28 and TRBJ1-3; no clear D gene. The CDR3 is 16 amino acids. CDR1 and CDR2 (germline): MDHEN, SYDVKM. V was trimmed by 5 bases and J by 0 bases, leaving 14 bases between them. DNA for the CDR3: TGTGCCAGCAGTCGCTTCGGGCCCAGCTCTGGAAACACCATATATTTT. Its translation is CASSRFGPSSGNTIYF.

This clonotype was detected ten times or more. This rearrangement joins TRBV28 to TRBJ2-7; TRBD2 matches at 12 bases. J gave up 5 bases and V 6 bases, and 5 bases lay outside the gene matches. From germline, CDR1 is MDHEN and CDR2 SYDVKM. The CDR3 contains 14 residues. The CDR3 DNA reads TGTGCCAGCAGGCTAGCGGGAGGGCAGAACGAGCAGTACTTC. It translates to CASRLAGGQNEQYF. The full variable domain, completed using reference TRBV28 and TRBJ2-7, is DVKVTQSSRYLVKRTGEKVFLECVQDMDHENMFWYRQDPGLGLRLIYFSYDVKMKEKGDIPEGYSVSREKKERFSLILESASTNQTSMYLCASRLAGGQNEQYFGPGTRLTVT.

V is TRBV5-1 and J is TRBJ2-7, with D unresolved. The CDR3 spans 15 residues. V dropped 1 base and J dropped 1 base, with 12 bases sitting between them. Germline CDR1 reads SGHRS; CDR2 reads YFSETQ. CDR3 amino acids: CASSLWSTMSYEQYF. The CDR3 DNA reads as TGCGCCAGCAGCTTGTGGTCCACCATGTCCTACGAGCAGTACTTC. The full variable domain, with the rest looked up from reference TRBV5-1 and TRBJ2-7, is KAGVTQTPRYLIKTRGQQVTLSCSPISGHRSVSWYQQTPGQGLQFLFEYFSETQRNKGNFPGRFSGRQFSNSRSEMNVSTLELGDSALYLCASSLWSTMSYEQYFGPGTRLTVT.